Listed below are T cell receptor beta chains from one sample, sequenced in a study of blood T cell repertoires in COVID-19. This table comes from immunoSEQ multiplex PCR, and its TCRdb copy is limited to in-frame clones, with some not included. The sample has about 55,000 clones, more than 85% seen once. The source material was peripheral blood. These receptors all stem from a man aged 50 or older with active COVID-19. Both conserved end residues are part of each CDR3. The D gene is left open where the match is weak. Rows give clone size only sometimes, using once, few, many, or a class for an expanded clone.

abundance,j_gene,v_gene,d_gene,CDR3aa,CDR3nt
.,TRBJ2-7,TRBV12-3/TRBV12-4,.,CASSLGREQYF,TGTGCCAGCAGTTTAGGGAGGGAGCAGTACTTC
.,TRBJ2-3,TRBV3-1/TRBV3-2,TRBD2,CASSLVVAGDFASTDTQYF,TGTGCCAGCAGTCTTGTAGTAGCGGGAGACTTCGCTAGCACAGATACGCAGTATTTT
.,TRBJ2-2,TRBV12-5,TRBD1,CASGQGQLNTGELFF,TGTGCTAGTGGTCAGGGACAGCTTAACACCGGGGAGCTGTTTTTT
.,TRBJ1-1,TRBV9,.,CASSVDLMTEAFF,TGTGCCAGCAGCGTAGACCTAATGACTGAAGCTTTCTTT
.,TRBJ1-5,TRBV2,.,CASEAGDSNQPQHF,TGTGCCAGCGAGGCAGGGGACAGCAATCAGCCCCAGCATTTT
.,TRBJ1-5,TRBV4-2,TRBD1,CASSQVGTGKDQPQHF,TGTGCCAGCAGCCAAGTGGGGACAGGGAAAGATCAGCCCCAGCATTTT
.,TRBJ2-2,TRBV28,.,CASSSGELFF,TGTGCCAGCTCCAGCGGGGAGCTGTTTTTT
.,TRBJ1-3,TRBV11-2,.,CASSASGTPGNTIYF,TGTGCCAGCAGCGCCTCCGGGACACCGGGAAACACCATATATTTT
.,TRBJ2-1,TRBV10-3,TRBD2,CAISDASGSSSYNEQFF,TGTGCCATCAGTGACGCTAGCGGGAGCAGCTCCTACAATGAGCAGTTCTTC
.,TRBJ1-2,TRBV20-1,.,CSATGAVGYTF,TGCAGTGCCACCGGAGCGGTGGGCTACACCTTC
.,TRBJ2-2,TRBV9,TRBD1,CASSGGQPNTGELFF,TGTGCCAGCAGCGGGGGACAGCCTAACACCGGGGAGCTGTTTTTT
.,TRBJ2-1,TRBV4-1,.,CASSLAGYNEQFF,TGCGCCAGCTCCCTGGCGGGATACAATGAGCAGTTCTTC
.,TRBJ2-1,TRBV9,TRBD2,CASSATSGYNEQFF,TGTGCCAGCAGCGCGACTAGCGGCTACAATGAGCAGTTCTTC
.,TRBJ2-3,TRBV7-2,.,CASGQGGGRTDTQYF,TGTGCCAGCGGCCAGGGAGGGGGGCGCACAGATACGCAGTATTTT
.,TRBJ2-7,TRBV5-5,TRBD1,CASRPPGQGRSYEQYF,TGTGCCAGCAGACCCCCGGGACAGGGGCGCTCCTACGAGCAGTACTTC
.,TRBJ2-5,TRBV5-1,TRBD2,CASSFLQGTSSTQYF,TGCGCCAGCAGCTTCCTCCAGGGGACTAGCTCGACCCAGTACTTC
.,TRBJ2-1,TRBV5-1,.,CASSLPSNEQFF,TGCGCCAGCAGCTTGCCGAGCAATGAGCAGTTCTTC
.,TRBJ2-1,TRBV5-5,TRBD2,CASSLGGSSYNEQFF,TGTGCCAGCAGCTTAGGCGGGAGCTCCTACAATGAGCAGTTCTTC
.,TRBJ2-5,TRBV2,TRBD2,CASSEAGTSEETQYF,TGTGCCAGCAGCGAAGCGGGGACTAGCGAAGAGACCCAGTACTTC
.,TRBJ2-3,TRBV21-1,.,CASSITGGGYTDTQYF,TGTGCCAGCAGCATTACCGGGGGGGGTTACACAGATACGCAGTATTTT
.,TRBJ1-1,TRBV2,TRBD1,CASTKDRGITEAFF,TGTGCCAGCACCAAGGACAGGGGGATCACTGAAGCTTTCTTT
.,TRBJ2-5,TRBV28,.,CASSLRQSQETQYF,TGTGCCAGCAGTTTACGACAGTCCCAAGAGACCCAGTACTTC
.,TRBJ2-7,TRBV27,TRBD2,CASSLWGGRALYEQYF,TGTGCCAGCAGTTTATGGGGAGGGCGAGCGCTCTACGAGCAGTACTTC
.,TRBJ2-1,TRBV5-1,TRBD1,CASSLGGTGHNEQFF,TGCGCCAGCAGCTTGGGGGGGACAGGCCACAATGAGCAGTTCTTC
once,TRBJ1-1,TRBV6-5,.,CASSPYGGRTEAFF,TGTGCCAGCTCCCCCTACGGGGGAAGGACTGAAGCTTTCTTT
.,TRBJ1-2,TRBV6-5,.,CASSQGIGYTF,TGTGCCAGCAGTCAGGGTATTGGCTACACCTTC
.,TRBJ2-1,TRBV25-1,TRBD2,CASSEGLAELSYNEQFF,TGTGCCAGCAGTGAAGGACTAGCGGAGCTATCCTACAATGAGCAGTTCTTC
.,TRBJ2-2,TRBV19,TRBD2,CASSTIAGARSGELFF,TGTGCCAGTAGTACCATAGCGGGAGCTCGATCGGGGGAGCTGTTTTTT
.,TRBJ2-5,TRBV24-1,.,CATSRQGFEETQYF,TGTGCCACCAGCAGGCAGGGCTTCGAAGAGACCCAGTACTTC
.,TRBJ1-6,TRBV24-1,.,CATSGTGNSPLHF,TGTGCCACCAGTGGGACGGGGAATTCACCCCTCCACTTT
.,TRBJ1-3,TRBV7-9,.,CASSLAGGSGNTIYF,TGTGCCAGCAGCCTGGCCGGGGGATCTGGAAACACCATATATTTT
.,TRBJ2-3,TRBV7-2,TRBD1,CASSSRTGRTDTQYF,TGTGCCAGCAGCTCGCGGACAGGTCGCACAGATACGCAGTATTTT
.,TRBJ2-1,TRBV7-2,.,CASSPGYAYNEQFF,TGTGCCAGCAGCCCAGGGTACGCCTACAATGAGCAGTTCTTC
.,TRBJ2-3,TRBV7-2,TRBD2,CASSLGGTSGEHTDTQYF,TGTGCCAGCAGCTTAGGGGGGACTAGCGGGGAGCACACAGATACGCAGTATTTT
.,TRBJ2-5,TRBV24-1,.,CATSVSAREETQYF,TGTGCCACCAGTGTTTCGGCTCGGGAGGAGACCCAGTACTTC
.,TRBJ2-5,TRBV2,.,CASSDQVGQGTETQYF,TGTGCCAGCAGTGACCAGGTCGGGCAGGGGACGGAGACCCAGTACTTC
.,TRBJ2-5,TRBV7-2,.,CASSSRVAWETQYF,TGTGCCAGCAGCTCTCGGGTAGCCTGGGAGACCCAGTACTTC
.,TRBJ1-2,TRBV5-1,.,CASSQDRWGYTF,TGCGCCAGCAGCCAGGACAGATGGGGCTACACCTTC
.,TRBJ2-2,TRBV10-3,TRBD2,CAISHTSGDYTGELFF,TGTGCCATCAGTCATACTAGCGGTGATTACACCGGGGAGCTGTTTTTT
.,TRBJ1-1,TRBV21-1,.,CASKDKAEAFF,TGTGCCAGCAAGGACAAGGCCGAAGCTTTCTTT
.,TRBJ1-2,TRBV12-3/TRBV12-4,.,CASTKRGEGGYTF,TGTGCCAGCACCAAACGAGGGGAGGGCGGCTACACCTTC
.,TRBJ2-7,TRBV27,TRBD2,CASIRSRGGRVEEQYF,TGTGCCAGCATACGGAGCAGGGGCGGGAGGGTTGAAGAGCAGTACTTC
.,TRBJ1-2,TRBV5-5,TRBD1,CASSLIGTGVNGYTF,TGTGCCAGCAGCTTGATCGGAACAGGGGTTAATGGCTACACCTTC
.,TRBJ2-7,TRBV15,.,CATSRGPVSSYEQYF,TGTGCCACCAGCAGGGGCCCTGTAAGCTCCTACGAGCAGTACTTC
.,TRBJ1-3,TRBV6-5,.,CASSRGGDVGNTIYF,TGTGCCAGCAGCCGCGGAGGGGACGTTGGAAACACCATATATTTT
.,TRBJ2-3,TRBV6-4,.,CASPVGGPRTDTQYF,TGTGCCAGCCCCGTAGGGGGTCCCCGCACAGATACGCAGTATTTT
.,TRBJ1-6,TRBV18,TRBD1,CASSPDRGLYSPLHF,TGTGCCAGCTCACCGGACAGGGGGCTATACTCACCCCTCCACTTT
.,TRBJ2-7,TRBV6-4,.,CASSDSIGSSEQYF,TGTGCCAGCAGTGACTCGATAGGGAGTAGCGAGCAGTACTTC
.,TRBJ2-2,TRBV10-1,.,CASSVRLTGELFF,TGCGCCAGCAGTGTGAGGCTGACCGGGGAGCTGTTTTTT
.,TRBJ1-3,TRBV24-1,.,CATERSRVRHSGNTIYF,TGTGCCACCGAACGGTCCAGGGTCAGACACTCTGGAAACACCATATATTTT
.,TRBJ1-2,TRBV5-6,TRBD1,CASSLGSRDRGSSYTF,TGTGCCAGCAGCTTGGGGTCCCGGGACAGGGGTTCAAGCTACACCTTC
.,TRBJ2-1,TRBV28,.,CASTTPRGNEQFF,TGTGCCAGCACGACACCCCGAGGGAATGAGCAGTTCTTC
.,TRBJ1-1,TRBV5-1,.,CASSWRGGARTEAFF,TGCGCCAGCAGCTGGAGGGGGGGCGCAAGGACTGAAGCTTTCTTT
.,TRBJ2-1,TRBV9,.,CASGTGSSYNEQFF,TGTGCCAGCGGCACAGGGAGCTCCTACAATGAGCAGTTCTTC
.,TRBJ2-1,TRBV27,.,CASSLFGLPSNEQFF,TGTGCCAGCAGTTTATTCGGACTCCCTTCCAATGAGCAGTTCTTC